A single sample gave rise to the 23 T cell receptor beta chains below, sequenced in a study of blood T cell repertoires in COVID-19. Data came from immunoSEQ multiplex PCR; TCRdb stores just in-frame clones and leaves some out. This sample carries about 240,000 clones, approximately 83% of them seen once, and the ten largest clones take roughly 10%. The sample consisted of peripheral blood. These receptors were obtained from a woman older than 75 with acute or convalescent COVID-19.

This clone was recorded once. The chain uses TRBV3-1 (or the pseudogene TRBV3-2) and TRBJ2-7, with 12 bases identical to TRBD1. The CDR3 extends over 15 amino acids. CDR1 and CDR2 from the germline V gene are LGHDT and YNNKEL (reference sequence). Unmatched junction bases numbered 3, after V lost 3 bases and J lost 3 bases. As DNA, the CDR3 is TGTGCCAGCAGCCAGGGGACAGGGGGCGGCTACGAGCAGTACTTC. Translated, it gives CASSQGTGGGYEQYF.

In the case of this clone: Other nucleotide sequences from this sample produce the same CDR3. The chain joins TRBV12-3 or TRBV12-4 to TRBJ1-2; D may be TRBD1 (6 bases). This CDR3 is 13 amino acids long. Trimming took 6 bases from V and 2 from J, leaving 10 bases between them. The CDR3 sequence: CASSPGQNYGYTF. CDR3 DNA sequence: TGTGCCAGCAGCCCAGGACAGAACTATGGCTACACCTTC.

This chain connects TRBV12-5 to TRBJ2-1; 9 bases agree with TRBD1. J gave up 9 bases and V 2 bases, and 8 bases lay outside the gene matches. CDR1 LGHNT and CDR2 FRNRAP come from the germline V gene. The length of the CDR3 is 15 residues. The CDR3 is CASGLMDRGLGEQFF. The CDR3 nucleotides read TGTGCTAGTGGTTTGATGGACAGGGGTTTGGGTGAGCAGTTCTTC. Full variable domain (rest looked up from reference TRBV12-5 and TRBJ2-1): DARVTQTPRHKVTEMGQEVTMRCQPILGHNTVFWYRQTMMQGLELLAYFRNRAPLDDSGMPKDRFSAEMPDATLATLKIQPSEPRDSAVYFCASGLMDRGLGEQFFGPGTRLTVL.

The chain employs TRBV11-2 and TRBJ2-5, with 8 bases identical to TRBD2. Losses at the gene ends were 1 base for V and 7 bases for J; bases not matched to a gene: 8. Germline-derived CDR1 and CDR2 are SGHAT and FQNNGV. CDR3 length: 15 amino acids. The CDR3 protein is CASSLVVSGVGTQYF. The CDR3 nucleotides are TGTGCCAGCAGCTTAGTTGTTAGCGGGGTTGGGACCCAGTACTTC.

The rearrangement uses TRBV5-1 and TRBJ2-2, with D maybe TRBD2 (6 bases). CDR3 length equals 13 residues. The V and J ends lost 1 base and 8 bases respectively, with 9 bases between them. From germline, CDR1 is SGHRS and CDR2 YFSETQ. CDR3 nucleotides: TGCGCCAGCAGCTTGCAACTAGCTGGGGAGCTGTTTTTT. It codes for CASSLQLAGELFF.

The chain is built from TRBV9 and TRBJ2-5; 10 bases are shared with TRBD2. CDR3 size: 16 residues. Trimming removed 0 bases from V and 2 bases from J; junction bases left unmatched: 4. CDR1 and CDR2 from the germline V gene are SGDLS and YYNGEE. The CDR3 is CASSVVSSGGQETQYF. The DNA of the CDR3 is TGTGCCAGCAGCGTAGTTTCTAGCGGGGGACAAGAGACCCAGTACTTC.

The rearrangement links TRBV18 to TRBJ1-6; no reliable D call. Germline V CDR1 and CDR2: KGHSH, LQKENI. V lost 2 bases to trimming and J lost 7 bases, with 9 bases between them. This CDR3 contains 14 residues. Here the CDR3 DNA reads TGTGCCAGCTCACCAGACGGAGGGAATTCACCCCTCCACTTT. This gives the protein CASSPDGGNSPLHF.

The V gene is TRBV2, the J gene TRBJ2-1, with 8 bases fitting TRBD1. J lost 1 base, V lost 7 bases, and 6 bases had no gene match. Germline V gives CDR1 SNHLY, CDR2 FYNNEI. This CDR3 contains 15 residues. CDR3 DNA sequence: TGTGCCAGCATTTCCACAGGGGGGTCCTACAATGAGCAGTTCTTC. Translation: CASISTGGSYNEQFF.

V usage is TRBV3-1 (or the pseudogene TRBV3-2) and J usage is TRBJ1-2, with a tentative D call TRBD1 (6 bases). V was trimmed by 4 bases and J by 10 bases, leaving 16 bases between them. CDR1 LGHDT and CDR2 YNNKEL come from the germline V gene (reference sequence). The CDR3 spans 13 residues. The CDR3 bases are TGTGCCAGCAGCCTTGGGACACTCAAAGCCTACACCTTC. Amino acids: CASSLGTLKAYTF.

The rearrangement uses TRBV10-3 and TRBJ1-1; D gene unclear. The CDR3 is 13 residues long. Germline V gene sequence: CDR1 ENHRY, CDR2 SYGVKD. V was clipped by 3 bases and J by 0 bases, with 5 bases between them. The CDR3 DNA follows: TGTGCCATCAGTGACCAGGTGAACACTGAAGCTTTCTTT. Protein sequence: CAISDQVNTEAFF.

This clone was seen only a few times. The rearrangement joins TRBV29-1 to TRBJ1-2, with 7 bases fitting TRBD1. The junction had 7 bases not matched to a gene; V was cut back by 4 bases and J by 8 bases. Germline V gene data show CDR1 as SQVTM and CDR2 as ANQGSEA. The CDR3 is made up of 12 amino acids. This CDR3 reads CSVGVTGRGYTF. DNA of the CDR3: TGCAGCGTTGGGGTGACAGGGCGAGGCTACACCTTC.

The rearrangement links TRBV6-5 to TRBJ2-2; 8 bases agree with TRBD1. The germline gives CDR1 MNHEY, CDR2 SVGAGI. The CDR3 consists of 14 residues. V shed 8 bases and J 0 bases; nucleotides not matched to a gene: 2. The CDR3 here is CASQGQANTGELFF. The CDR3 region has the DNA TGTGCCAGCCAGGGACAGGCGAACACCGGGGAGCTGTTTTTT.

This sequence joins TRBV20-1 and TRBJ2-5; possible D gene TRBD2, 6 bases. The length of the CDR3 is 13 residues. Trimming removed 3 bases from V and 5 bases from J, with 13 bases in between. The germline CDR1 and CDR2 sequences are DFQATT and SNEGSKA (reference sequence). CDR3 amino acids: CSASLGGEETQYF. CDR3 coding DNA: TGCAGTGCTAGTTTGGGGGGAGAGGAGACCCAGTACTTC.

This chain connects TRBV29-1 to TRBJ2-1; 8 bases align to TRBD2. The CDR3 covers 14 residues. CDR1 is SQVTM and CDR2 is ANQGSEA in the germline V gene. V shed 4 bases and J 3 bases; nucleotides not matched to a gene: 5. The DNA for the CDR3 is TGCAGCGTTGGTCTCGCGGGGGGCTACAATGAGCAGTTCTTC. Residues: CSVGLAGGYNEQFF.

In its sample, this clone was seen many times. V usage is TRBV7-2 and J usage is TRBJ2-2; 8 bases align to TRBD1. The V gene's germline CDR1 is SGHTA and CDR2 FQGNSA. V was pared by 5 bases and J by 5 bases, with 7 bases of the junction left unmatched. This CDR3 has 15 amino acids. Here the CDR3 DNA reads TGTGCCAGCAGCCCCGACAGGGGTGGGACCGGGGAGCTGTTTTTT. Protein product: CASSPDRGGTGELFF.

The chain uses TRBV4-1 and TRBJ1-2; D is ambiguous. CDR3 length: 14 amino acids. V was cut by 0 bases and J by 4 bases, with 9 bases left in between. The germline V gene encodes CDR1 MGHRA and CDR2 YSYEKL. The CDR3 here is CASSQDGQIYGYTF. The CDR3 bases are TGCGCCAGCAGCCAAGATGGGCAGATCTATGGCTACACCTTC.

V gene TRBV6-5 combines with J gene TRBJ2-1, with 7 positions matching TRBD1. Germline CDR1 and CDR2: MNHEY and SVGAGI. V lost 0 bases to trimming and J lost 5 bases; unmatched junction nucleotides: 7. This CDR3 spans 16 amino acids. CDR3 loop: CASSYSDRERDNEQFF. The CDR3 coding sequence is TGTGCCAGCAGTTACTCAGACAGGGAGAGGGACAATGAGCAGTTCTTC.

This clone was counted only a few times. This sequence joins TRBV2 and TRBJ1-6, with D perhaps matching TRBD1 (6 bases). The CDR3 covers 15 residues. The germline V and J ends were trimmed by 7 bases and 7 bases, with 17 bases remaining between them. The germline V gene encodes CDR1 SNHLY and CDR2 FYNNEI. For the CDR3, the DNA is TGTGCCAGCATCCCACAGGGTGCGAGAAATTCACCCCTCCACTTT. Translation: CASIPQGARNSPLHF.

The chain couples TRBV5-1 to TRBJ2-5; 9 positions agree with TRBD2. The CDR3 is made up of 13 amino acids. After removal of 3 bases from V and 7 bases from J, the junction contained 4 bases not matched to a gene. Germline V gene data show CDR1 as SGHRS and CDR2 as YFSETQ. The CDR3 sequence: CASSSELAGTQYF. Written as DNA, the CDR3 is TGCGCCAGCAGCTCGGAACTAGCGGGGACCCAGTACTTC.

This chain joins TRBV28 and TRBJ1-5; D gene unclear. The CDR3 covers 17 residues. Trimming shortened V by 2 bases and J by 3 bases, and 17 bases separated the two germline ends. The germline V gene encodes CDR1 MDHEN and CDR2 SYDVKM. The chain's CDR3 is CASSLRTGSLFNQPQHF. As DNA, the CDR3 is TGTGCCAGCAGTTTACGCACGGGTTCCCTTTTCAATCAGCCCCAGCATTTT.

This sequence joins TRBV5-1 and TRBJ2-5; perhaps TRBD1 as D (6 bases). CDR3 length: 15 amino acids. The V gene's germline CDR1 is SGHRS and CDR2 YFSETQ. Trimming left V 3 bases short and J 3 bases short, with 15 bases between. CDR3 sequence: CASSSTGSWEETQYF. The CDR3, as DNA: TGCGCCAGCAGCTCAACAGGGTCGTGGGAAGAGACCCAGTACTTC. Based on the CDR3 plus reference TRBV5-1 and TRBJ2-5, the full variable domain is KAGVTQTPRYLIKTRGQQVTLSCSPISGHRSVSWYQQTPGQGLQFLFEYFSETQRNKGNFPGRFSGRQFSNSRSEMNVSTLELGDSALYLCASSSTGSWEETQYFGPGTRLLVL.

The chain couples TRBV5-1 to TRBJ1-4; 7 bases agree with TRBD1. CDR1 and CDR2 (germline): SGHRS, YFSETQ. This CDR3 has 14 amino acids. V lost 3 bases to trimming and J lost 7 bases; unmatched junction nucleotides: 6. CDR3 in amino acids: CASSSRGLGEKLFF. As DNA, the CDR3 is TGCGCCAGCAGCTCGAGGGGGCTGGGTGAAAAACTGTTTTTT.

The chain is built from TRBV2 and TRBJ1-1, with TRBD1 matching 8 bases. This CDR3 spans 12 amino acids. CDR1 and CDR2 (germline): SNHLY, FYNNEI. Trimming removed 6 bases from V and 7 bases from J; junction bases left unmatched: 4. The CDR3 is CASRNGQGEAFF. CDR3 nucleotides: TGTGCCAGCAGAAATGGACAGGGTGAAGCTTTCTTT. Using reference TRBV2 and TRBJ1-1 for the parts outside the CDR3, the full variable domain is EPEVTQTPSHQVTQMGQEVILRCVPISNHLYFYWYRQILGQKVEFLVSFYNNEISEKSEIFDDQFSVERPDGSNFTLKIRSTKLEDSAMYFCASRNGQGEAFFGQGTRLTVV.